This T cell receptor (beta chain) derives from a study of technical replicates of blood from a handful of donors. The data were produced by immunoSEQ multiplex PCR, yet TCRdb's version contains in-frame clones alone and is incomplete. The profile shows 9,500 to 15,000 clones, 85% to 95% of them singletons. Germline V gene sequence: CDR1 MNHEY, CDR2 SMNVEV (reference sequence). Trimming cost V 6 bases and J 7 bases, with 16 bases left between them. There are 13 residues in the CDR3. The V and J genes are TRBV27 and TRBJ2-7; D is possibly TRBD1 (6 bases). Sequencing was carried out using PBMCs. The receptor was derived from a human donor in good health. Here the CDR3 reads CASSLKDQGEQYF. The CDR3 bases are TGTGCCAGCAGCCTGAAAGACCAGGGGGAGCAGTACTTC.